Following are 24 T cell receptor beta chains from one sample sequenced in a study of blood T cell repertoires in COVID-19. Only in-frame clones appear in the TCRdb table, and some are missing; sequencing was by immunoSEQ multiplex PCR. The table has 180,000 or so clones, around 87% seen once. The sample taken for sequencing was peripheral blood. The receptors were sampled from a woman older than 75 in a cohort sampled during active or convalescent COVID-19.

The rearrangement uses TRBV28 and TRBJ2-5; 11 bases are shared with TRBD2. Germline values: CDR1 MDHEN, CDR2 SYDVKM. There are 18 residues in the CDR3. V shed 7 bases and J 4 bases; nucleotides not matched to a gene: 17. The CDR3: CASTATSGVMVGGETQYF. DNA of the CDR3: TGTGCCAGCACTGCGACTAGCGGGGTGATGGTAGGTGGAGAGACCCAGTACTTC. Combining the CDR3 with reference TRBV28 and TRBJ2-5 gives the whole variable domain DVKVTQSSRYLVKRTGEKVFLECVQDMDHENMFWYRQDPGLGLRLIYFSYDVKMKEKGDIPEGYSVSREKKERFSLILESASTNQTSMYLCASTATSGVMVGGETQYFGPGTRLLVL.

The V call is TRBV4-2, the J call TRBJ2-5; 10 bases align to TRBD2. The CDR3 spans 20 residues. Germline CDR1 is LGHNA and CDR2 is YNFKEQ. Trimming took 2 bases from V and 5 from J; bases not matched to a gene: 20. In DNA, the CDR3 is TGTGCCAGCAGCCAATTCGTAATGGACAGGATGAGCGGGAGGGCCGAGACCCAGTACTTC. This sequence encodes CASSQFVMDRMSGRAETQYF.

The rearrangement links TRBV21-1 to TRBJ2-7; the D call TRBD2 from the table was never checked on the DNA. TRBV21-1 has pseudogene status. The CDR3 sequence is 16 residues long. The CDR3 reads CASSKRGTSGRPEQYV. The CDR3 coding sequence is TGTGCCAGCAGCAAAAGGGGGACTAGCGGGAGACCTGAGCAGTACGTC.

In this sample, this clone turned up once. The rearrangement uses TRBV7-9 and TRBJ1-1; D is perhaps TRBD1 (5 bases). CDR1 SEHNR and CDR2 FQNEAQ come from the germline V gene (reference sequence). The ends were cut back, 1 base at V and 4 bases at J, with 10 bases in the middle. The CDR3 runs 14 residues. The CDR3 coding sequence is TGTGCCAGCAGCTTAGGGCCCCAGGGCACTGAAGCTTTCTTT. Its translation is CASSLGPQGTEAFF.

This sequence joins TRBV5-6 and TRBJ1-6, with D possibly matching TRBD1 (6 bases). Germline CDR1 is SGHDT and CDR2 is YYEEEE. CDR3 length: 15 residues. With 4 bases removed from V and 4 bases from J, the gap between germline ends came to 12 bases. CDR3 coding DNA: TGTGCCAGCAGCAACCGGGACAAGTATAATTCACCCCTCCACTTT. It codes for CASSNRDKYNSPLHF.

This clone has more than one count but fewer than ten. V gene TRBV10-3 combines with J gene TRBJ1-3, with D maybe TRBD1 (5 bases). The germline V gene has CDR1 ENHRY and CDR2 SYGVKD. The CDR3 spans 16 residues. With 4 bases removed from V and 0 bases from J, the gap between germline ends came to 13 bases. CDR3 DNA sequence: TGTGCCATCAGTGGGGGCCTGGCCTCCTCTGGAAACACCATATATTTT. Amino acid sequence: CAISGGLASSGNTIYF.

The chain is built from TRBV30 and TRBJ2-3; TRBD2 matches at 10 bases. The CDR3 is 14 residues long. The V and J ends lost 6 bases and 2 bases, in that order; junction bases with no gene match: 5. Germline lookup yields CDR1 GTSNPN and CDR2 SVGIG (reference sequence). The CDR3 region is CACSGGVPTDTQYF. The CDR3 bases are TGTGCCTGCAGCGGGGGGGTCCCCACAGATACGCAGTATTTT.

The chain recombines TRBV24-1 with TRBJ1-1, with D possibly matching TRBD1 (6 bases). The V end lost 7 bases, the J end lost 0 bases, and 11 bases lay between the germline ends. There are 14 residues in the CDR3. The V gene's germline CDR1 is KGHDR and CDR2 SFDVKD. The CDR3 nucleotides are TGTGCCACCAGGGGCAGGGGCGTGAACACTGAAGCTTTCTTT. It is translated as CATRGRGVNTEAFF.

V is TRBV6-2 or TRBV6-3 and J is TRBJ2-3; 9 nucleotides agree with TRBD2. Germline CDR1 is MNHEY and CDR2 is SVGEGT. V was clipped by 5 bases and J by 2 bases; unmatched bases: 11. There are 17 residues in the CDR3. CDR3 region: CASSPSSGGPLTDTQYF. Written as DNA, the CDR3 is TGTGCCAGCAGTCCCTCGAGCGGGGGGCCTCTCACAGATACGCAGTATTTT.

V gene TRBV18 combines with J gene TRBJ1-1; perhaps TRBD1 as D (5 bases). Per the germline V gene, CDR1 is KGHSH and CDR2 is LQKENI. This CDR3 comprises 13 residues. Trimming shortened V by 3 bases and J by 10 bases, and 15 bases separated the two germline ends. The CDR3 DNA reads TGTGCCAGCTCACCCCCCCCCGGGACTTCAGCTTTCTTT. Translating it yields CASSPPPGTSAFF.

The chain uses TRBV20-1 and TRBJ1-2; D remains unclear. CDR1 and CDR2 (germline): DFQATT, SNEGSKA (reference sequence). The CDR3 runs 10 residues. Trimming pared 5 bases from V and 4 bases from J, leaving 5 bases between. The CDR3 bases are TGCAGTGCTCCATCCTATGGCTACACCTTC. Encoded protein: CSAPSYGYTF.

This chain connects TRBV11-3 to TRBJ2-1, with TRBD2 identical over 7 bases. The CDR3 totals 15 residues. Looked up from germline, CDR1 is SGHNT and CDR2 is YENEEA. V was pared by 4 bases and J by 4 bases, with 7 bases of the junction left unmatched. This CDR3 reads CASSSREAPYNEQFF. The CDR3 nucleotides are TGTGCCAGCAGCTCCCGGGAGGCCCCGTACAATGAGCAGTTCTTC.

This sequence joins TRBV3-1 (or the pseudogene TRBV3-2) and TRBJ2-1; tentative D call: TRBD2 (6 bases). The germline gives CDR1 LGHDT, CDR2 YNNKEL (reference sequence). V was shortened by 4 bases and J by 12 bases, with 13 bases between the two germline ends. The CDR3 runs 12 residues. CDR3 sequence (DNA): TGTGCCAGCAGCCCGGAGGGATCGAGGCAGTTCTTC. Protein sequence: CASSPEGSRQFF.

This chain joins TRBV7-2 and TRBJ2-6; D gene unclear. The CDR3 extends over 14 amino acids. The germline V gene encodes CDR1 SGHTA and CDR2 FQGNSA. V lost 3 bases and J 0 bases, leaving 3 bases between the germline ends. The CDR3: CASSFHSGANVLTF. The CDR3 DNA reads TGTGCCAGCAGCTTCCACTCTGGGGCCAACGTCCTGACTTTC.

The V and J genes are TRBV2 and TRBJ1-3; D unresolved. Trimming removed 0 bases at V and 4 bases at J, with 7 bases between. Germline loops: CDR1 SNHLY, CDR2 FYNNEI. The CDR3 covers 14 residues. The chain's CDR3 is CASSEALGGNTIYF. In DNA form, the CDR3 reads TGTGCCAGCAGTGAAGCCCTGGGCGGAAACACCATATATTTT. The full variable domain, with the rest looked up from reference TRBV2 and TRBJ1-3, is EPEVTQTPSHQVTQMGQEVILRCVPISNHLYFYWYRQILGQKVEFLVSFYNNEISEKSEIFDDQFSVERPDGSNFTLKIRSTKLEDSAMYFCASSEALGGNTIYFGEGSWLTVV.

This chain links TRBV9 with TRBJ2-3; D is unresolved. This CDR3 spans 13 amino acids. V gave up 0 bases and J gave up 5 bases, with 7 bases separating them. The germline gives CDR1 SGDLS, CDR2 YYNGEE. The CDR3 DNA sequence: TGTGCCAGCAGCGTAGCGGTCCGAGATACGCAGTATTTT. Protein product: CASSVAVRDTQYF.

The chain is built from TRBV3-1 (or the pseudogene TRBV3-2) and TRBJ2-1; D might be TRBD2 (5 bases). Germline V CDR1 and CDR2: LGHDT, YNNKEL (reference sequence). V lost 4 bases and J 1 base, leaving 23 bases between the germline ends. CDR3 size: 19 residues. The CDR3 is CASSPGSRVSWVSYNEQFF. CDR3 DNA: TGTGCCAGCAGCCCCGGATCGCGGGTGTCTTGGGTGTCCTACAATGAGCAGTTCTTC.

This chain joins TRBV7-6 and TRBJ2-3; TRBD1 matches at 8 bases. Trimming took 4 bases from V and 1 from J; bases not matched to a gene: 4. Germline lookup yields CDR1 SGHVS and CDR2 FNYEAQ. This CDR3 region has 15 residues. The CDR3: CASSSTGVGTDTQYF. The CDR3 nucleotides read TGTGCCAGCAGCTCGACAGGGGTGGGCACAGATACGCAGTATTTT.

The chain combines TRBV7-6 with TRBJ1-3; 8 bases match TRBD1. J was trimmed by 2 bases and V by 3 bases; bases with no gene match: 6. The CDR3 has 16 residues. CDR1 and CDR2 (germline): SGHVS, FNYEAQ. This chain's CDR3 is CASSFSRTGTGNTIYF. DNA of the CDR3: TGTGCCAGCAGCTTTTCCCGGACAGGGACTGGAAACACCATATATTTT.

Concerning this clone: At one boundary the junction diverges from the germline segment, which might be a read error. The V call is TRBV5-1, the J call TRBJ1-1, with TRBD1 identical over 10 bases. The CDR3 loop spans 16 amino acids. Per germline, CDR1 SGHRS and CDR2 YFSETQ. In DNA, the CDR3 is TGCGCCAGCAGGTTGGACAGGGGGACGGGGAACACTGAAGCTTTCTTT. It translates to CASRLDRGTGNTEAFF.

The chain couples TRBV2 to TRBJ2-7; perhaps TRBD2 as D (6 bases). The CDR3 runs 14 residues. Trimming shortened V by 9 bases and J by 1 base, and 16 bases separated the two germline ends. Germline V lookup: CDR1 SNHLY, CDR2 FYNNEI. CDR3 protein: CASGGRTRSYEQYV. In DNA, the CDR3 is TGTGCCAGTGGTGGGAGGACTCGATCCTACGAGCAGTACGTC.

The chain carries TRBV7-2 and TRBJ2-2; D is perhaps TRBD1 (5 bases). CDR1 and CDR2 (germline): SGHTA, FQGNSA. Trimming took 5 bases from V and 4 from J, leaving 14 bases between them. CDR3 length: 15 amino acids. The CDR3 bases are TGTGCCAGCAGCCCGACGACCAGGGTCACCGGGGAGCTGTTTTTT. It yields the protein CASSPTTRVTGELFF.

The chain employs TRBV28 and TRBJ2-1; 11 bases map to TRBD2. Germline CDR1 is MDHEN and CDR2 is SYDVKM. Trimming took 3 bases from V and 0 from J; bases not matched to a gene: 7. CDR3 length: 18 amino acids. CDR3 amino acids: CASSFWLAGGSSYNEQFF. The CDR3 bases are TGTGCCAGCAGTTTTTGGCTAGCGGGGGGAAGCTCCTACAATGAGCAGTTCTTC.

The chain links TRBV10-2 to TRBJ1-3, with TRBD1 as a possible D gene (6 bases). The CDR3 runs 17 residues. V shed 0 bases and J shed 3 bases, with 15 bases lying between them. Germline V gene data show CDR1 as WSHSY and CDR2 as SAAADI. The CDR3 reads CASSESRAVRGGNTIYF. CDR3 in DNA: TGCGCCAGCAGTGAGTCTAGGGCCGTCAGGGGTGGAAACACCATATATTTT.